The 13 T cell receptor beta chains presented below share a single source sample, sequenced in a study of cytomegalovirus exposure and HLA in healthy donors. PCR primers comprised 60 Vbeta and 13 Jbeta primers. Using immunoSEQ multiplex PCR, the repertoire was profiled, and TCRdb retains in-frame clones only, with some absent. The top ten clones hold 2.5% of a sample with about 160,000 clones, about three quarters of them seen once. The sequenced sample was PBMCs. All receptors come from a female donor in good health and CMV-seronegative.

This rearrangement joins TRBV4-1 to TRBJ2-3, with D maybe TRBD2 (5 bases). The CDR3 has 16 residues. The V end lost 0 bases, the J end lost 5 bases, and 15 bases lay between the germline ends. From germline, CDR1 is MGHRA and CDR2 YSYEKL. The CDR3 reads CASSQEKQAGGDTQYF. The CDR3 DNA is TGCGCCAGCAGCCAAGAAAAGCAGGCGGGTGGAGATACGCAGTATTTT.

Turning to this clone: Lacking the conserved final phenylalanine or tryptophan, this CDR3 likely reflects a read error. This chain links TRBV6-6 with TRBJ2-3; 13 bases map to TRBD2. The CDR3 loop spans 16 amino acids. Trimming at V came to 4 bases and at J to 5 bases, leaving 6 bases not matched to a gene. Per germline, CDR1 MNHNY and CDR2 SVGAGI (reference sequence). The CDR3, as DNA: TGTGCCAGCAGTTCCCGGACTAGCGGGAGAATAGATACGCAGTATCTT. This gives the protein CASSSRTSGRIDTQYL.

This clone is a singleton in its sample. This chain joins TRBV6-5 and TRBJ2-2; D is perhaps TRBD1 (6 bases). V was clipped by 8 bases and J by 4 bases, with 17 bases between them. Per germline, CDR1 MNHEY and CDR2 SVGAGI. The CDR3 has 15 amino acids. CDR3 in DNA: TGTGCCAGCTACACCTCGGGACATCTCACCGGGGAGCTGTTTTTT. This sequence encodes CASYTSGHLTGELFF.

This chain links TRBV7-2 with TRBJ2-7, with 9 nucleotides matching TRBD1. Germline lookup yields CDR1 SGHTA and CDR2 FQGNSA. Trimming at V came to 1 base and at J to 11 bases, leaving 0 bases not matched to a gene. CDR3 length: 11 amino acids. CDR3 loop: CASSLGTGEYF. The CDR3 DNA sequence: TGTGCCAGCAGCTTAGGGACAGGGGAGTACTTC.

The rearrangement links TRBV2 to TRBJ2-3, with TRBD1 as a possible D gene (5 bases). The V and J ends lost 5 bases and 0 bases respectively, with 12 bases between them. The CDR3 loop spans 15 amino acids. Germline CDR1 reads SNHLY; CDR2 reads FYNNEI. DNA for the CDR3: TGTGCCAGCAGTCCCGTGGGGCCTAGCACAGATACGCAGTATTTT. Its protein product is CASSPVGPSTDTQYF.

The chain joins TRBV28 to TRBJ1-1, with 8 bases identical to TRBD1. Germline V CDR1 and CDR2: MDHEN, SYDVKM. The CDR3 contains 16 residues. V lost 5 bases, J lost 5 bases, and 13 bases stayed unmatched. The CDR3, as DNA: TGTGCCAGCAGTCCGCCGAGGACAGGGCGATGGACTGAAGCTTTCTTT. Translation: CASSPPRTGRWTEAFF.

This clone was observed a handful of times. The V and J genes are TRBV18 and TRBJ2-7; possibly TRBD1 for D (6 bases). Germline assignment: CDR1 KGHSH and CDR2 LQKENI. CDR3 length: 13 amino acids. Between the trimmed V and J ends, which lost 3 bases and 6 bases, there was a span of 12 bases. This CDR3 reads CASSPSGEREQYF. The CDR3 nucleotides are TGTGCCAGCTCACCTTCAGGGGAACGCGAGCAGTACTTC.

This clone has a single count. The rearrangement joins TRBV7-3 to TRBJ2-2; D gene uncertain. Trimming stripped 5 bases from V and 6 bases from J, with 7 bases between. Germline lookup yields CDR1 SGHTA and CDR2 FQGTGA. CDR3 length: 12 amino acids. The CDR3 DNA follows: TGTGCCAGCAGCCTGGCCCCCGGGGAGCTGTTTTTT. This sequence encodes CASSLAPGELFF.

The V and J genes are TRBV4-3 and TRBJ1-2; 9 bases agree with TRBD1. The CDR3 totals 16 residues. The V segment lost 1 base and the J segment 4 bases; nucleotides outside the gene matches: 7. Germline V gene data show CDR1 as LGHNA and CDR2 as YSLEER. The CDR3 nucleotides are TGCGCCAGCAGCCAAGTGGGACAGGGCCAGAGCTATGGCTACACCTTC. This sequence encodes CASSQVGQGQSYGYTF.

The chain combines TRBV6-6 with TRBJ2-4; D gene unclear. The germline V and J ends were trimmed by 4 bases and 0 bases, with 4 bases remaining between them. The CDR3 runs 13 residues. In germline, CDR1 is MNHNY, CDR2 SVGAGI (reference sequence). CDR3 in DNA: TGTGCCAGCAGTTCACTAGCCAAAAACATTCAGTACTTC. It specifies CASSSLAKNIQYF.

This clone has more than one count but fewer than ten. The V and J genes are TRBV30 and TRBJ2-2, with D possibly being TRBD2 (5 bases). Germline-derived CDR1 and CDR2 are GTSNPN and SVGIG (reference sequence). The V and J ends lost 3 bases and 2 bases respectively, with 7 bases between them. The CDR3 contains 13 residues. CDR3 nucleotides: TGTGCCTGGAGAACTAGTAACACCGGGGAGCTGTTTTTT. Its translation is CAWRTSNTGELFF. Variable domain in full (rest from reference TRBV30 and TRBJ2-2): SQTIHQWPATLVQPVGSPLSLECTVEGTSNPNLYWYRQAAGRGLQLLFYSVGIGQISSEVPQNLSASRPQDRQFILSSKKLLLSDSGFYLCAWRTSNTGELFFGEGSRLTVL.

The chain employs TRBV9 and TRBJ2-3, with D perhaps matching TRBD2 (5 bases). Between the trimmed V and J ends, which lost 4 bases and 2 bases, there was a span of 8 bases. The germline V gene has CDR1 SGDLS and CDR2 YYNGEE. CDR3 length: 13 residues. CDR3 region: CASSPRDTDTQYF. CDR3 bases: TGTGCCAGCAGCCCCCGGGACACAGATACGCAGTATTTT.

The CDR3 protein is CASSPGRAAIEQYF. The CDR3 DNA reads TGCGCCAGCAGCCCCGGGAGGGCCGCCATCGAGCAGTACTTC. V usage is TRBV4-3 and J usage is TRBJ2-7; 8 positions agree with TRBD2. Germline V lookup: CDR1 LGHNA, CDR2 YSLEER. The CDR3 length is 14 residues. The V gene end was trimmed by 4 bases and the J gene end by 6 bases; junction bases not matched to a gene: 8.